This T cell receptor (beta chain) was recovered during a study of blood T cell repertoires in COVID-19. The assay was immunoSEQ multiplex PCR, and TCRdb's table has in-frame clones only and misses some. Among roughly 300,000 clones listed, 83% were seen once. The CDR3 is 16 amino acids. This clone showed up just once. This sequence originates from a woman between 45 and 60 years old who had recovered from COVID-19. The specimen sequenced was peripheral blood. The V and J genes are TRBV21-1 and TRBJ2-7; the table names TRBD1, a call not compared with the DNA. TRBV21-1 is tagged as a pseudogene. The DNA of the CDR3 is TGTGCCAGCAGAAGAATACCGGGACAGATACCGGACGAGCAGTACTTC. It yields the protein CASRRIPGQIPDEQYF.